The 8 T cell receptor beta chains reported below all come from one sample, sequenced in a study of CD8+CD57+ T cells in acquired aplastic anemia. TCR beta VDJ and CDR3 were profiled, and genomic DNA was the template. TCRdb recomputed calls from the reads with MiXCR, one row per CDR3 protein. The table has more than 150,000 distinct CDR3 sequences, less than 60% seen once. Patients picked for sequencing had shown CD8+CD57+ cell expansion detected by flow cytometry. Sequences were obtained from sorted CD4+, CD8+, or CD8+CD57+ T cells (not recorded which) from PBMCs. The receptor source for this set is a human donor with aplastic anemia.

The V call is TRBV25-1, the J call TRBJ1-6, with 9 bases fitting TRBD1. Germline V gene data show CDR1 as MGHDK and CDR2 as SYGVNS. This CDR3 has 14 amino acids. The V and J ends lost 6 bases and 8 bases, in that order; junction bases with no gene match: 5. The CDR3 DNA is TGTGCCAGCAGAGACAGGGGGAGACATTCACCCCTCCACTTT. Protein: CASRDRGRHSPLHF. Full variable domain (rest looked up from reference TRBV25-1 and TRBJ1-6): EADIYQTPRYLVIGTGKKITLECSQTMGHDKMYWYQQDPGMELHLIHYSYGVNSTEKGDLSSESTVSRIRTEHFPLTLESARPSHTSQYLCASRDRGRHSPLHFGNGTRLTVT.

The DNA for the CDR3 is TGTGCCAGCAGCATTATAGGGGGCCGGGAGACTGAAGCTTTCTTT. Translation gives CASSIIGGRETEAFF. The rearrangement uses TRBV7-3 and TRBJ1-1, with 7 bases identical to TRBD1. The CDR3 has 15 amino acids. Germline-derived CDR1 and CDR2 are SGHTA and FQGTGA. V was pared by 5 bases and J by 5 bases, with 11 bases of the junction left unmatched.

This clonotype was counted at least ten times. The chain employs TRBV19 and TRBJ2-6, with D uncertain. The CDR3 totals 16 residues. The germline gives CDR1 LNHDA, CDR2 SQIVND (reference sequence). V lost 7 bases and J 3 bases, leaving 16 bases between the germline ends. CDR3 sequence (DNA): TGTGCCAGTAACCAAAACAGTCCATTTGGGGCCAACGTCCTGACTTTC. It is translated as CASNQNSPFGANVLTF.

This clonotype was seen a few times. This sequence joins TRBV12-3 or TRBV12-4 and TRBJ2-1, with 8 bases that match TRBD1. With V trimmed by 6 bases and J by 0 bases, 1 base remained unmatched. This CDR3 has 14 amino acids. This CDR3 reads CASRGQVSYNEQFF. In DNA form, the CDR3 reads TGTGCCAGCAGGGGACAGGTCTCCTACAATGAGCAGTTCTTC.

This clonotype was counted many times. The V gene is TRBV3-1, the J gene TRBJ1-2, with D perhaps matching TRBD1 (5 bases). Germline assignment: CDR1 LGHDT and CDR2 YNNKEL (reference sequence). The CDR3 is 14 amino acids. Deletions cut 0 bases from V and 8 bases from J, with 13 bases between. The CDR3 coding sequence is TGTGCCAGCAGCCAAGACTCGGCAGGGAGCGGCTACACCTTC. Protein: CASSQDSAGSGYTF.

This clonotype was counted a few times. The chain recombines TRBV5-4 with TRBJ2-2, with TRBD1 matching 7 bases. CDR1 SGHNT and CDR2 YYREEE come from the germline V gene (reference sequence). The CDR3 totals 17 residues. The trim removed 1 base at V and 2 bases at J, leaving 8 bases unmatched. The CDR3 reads CASSLRAGGINTGELFF. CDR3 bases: TGTGCCAGCAGCTTGCGGGCAGGGGGTATCAACACCGGGGAGCTGTTTTTT.

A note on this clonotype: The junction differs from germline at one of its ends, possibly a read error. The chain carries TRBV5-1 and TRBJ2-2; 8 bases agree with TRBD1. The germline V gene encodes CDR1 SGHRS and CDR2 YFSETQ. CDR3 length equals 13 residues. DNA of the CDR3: TGTGCCAGCAGCTGGGACAGGACCGGGGAGCTGTTTTTT. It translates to CASSWDRTGELFF.

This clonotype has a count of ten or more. CDR3 bases: TGCGCCAGCAGCCAAGAAGGGACGGTGCGTTCACCCCTCCACTTT. Its protein is CASSQEGTVRSPLHF. This chain connects TRBV4-1 to TRBJ1-6, with a tentative D call TRBD1 (5 bases). The CDR3 loop spans 15 amino acids. The germline V and J ends were trimmed by 0 bases and 9 bases, with 12 bases remaining between them. Germline values: CDR1 MGHRA, CDR2 YSYEKL.